The clone carrying this T cell receptor beta chain was picked up a small number of times. Its target is not known. The junction departs from germline at one end; a sequencing error may be responsible. These data belong to a study of T cell responses to AZD1222 COVID-19 vaccine. Regarding the study as a whole: White British people made up most donors, females outnumbered males, and clonal diversity was possibly underestimated. AZD1222 recipients seropositive at baseline numbered only 6 or 7.

Germline V lookup: CDR1 SSHAT, CDR2 FNYEAQ (reference sequence). The CDR3 extends over 16 amino acids. Here immunoSEQ multiplex PCR was the method, and the copy in TCRdb shows in-frame clones only, minus some. The data hold about 140,000 clones, with 90% observed a single time. This receptor was obtained from an adult who received the AZD1222 COVID-19 vaccine. The V gene is TRBV7-7, the J gene TRBJ1-5; maybe TRBD1 (6 bases). This specimen consisted of peripheral blood, obtained 28 days after the second AZD1222 dose. CDR3 sequence reads: CASSLEGGLGNQPQHF. The CDR3 DNA sequence: TGTGCTAGCAGCTTAGAGGGGGGACTCGGCAATCAGCCCCAGCATTTT.